Listed here are 6 T cell receptor beta chains from one sample, sequenced in a study of beta chain features in type 1 diabetes (dated by TCRdb to the late 2010s). Library method: the immunoSEQ multiplex PCR assay. The entire isolated RNA was reverse transcribed using the High Capacity cDNA Reverse Transcription Kit, and thus expressed TCRB transcripts were sequenced. TCRdb retrieved this table from immuneACCESS and kept in-frame rearrangements only. Not all clones are present; in checked studies, unresolved V genes account for under half, and no reason is known for the remainder. Counted in this sample were under 450,000 clones; approximately 15% of them appeared once. The ten largest clones capture about 0.034% of the sample. The sequenced sample was naive CD4+ T cells from blood. What this sample's cell subset or site label stands for: true naive CD4+ T cells. Receptors originate from a young man in good health.

This clone was picked up a small number of times. The V gene is TRBV25-1, the J gene TRBJ2-3, with D possibly being TRBD1 (5 bases). Trimming took off 2 bases at V and 2 bases at J, with 11 bases between the two ends. Germline values: CDR1 MGHDK, CDR2 SYGVNS. The CDR3 has 15 residues. DNA for the CDR3: TGTGCCAGCAGTGAACCTGACAGAGACACAGATACGCAGTATTTT. This codes for CASSEPDRDTDTQYF.

The CDR3 is CASSVSSNMADTQYF. DNA for the CDR3: TGTGCCAGCAGCGTATCTAGCAATATGGCAGATACGCAGTATTTT. This chain uses TRBV9 with TRBJ2-3, with TRBD2 as a possible D gene (5 bases). The ends were cut back, 1 base at V and 4 bases at J, with 13 bases in the middle. CDR1 is SGDLS and CDR2 is YYNGEE in the germline V gene. CDR3 length: 15 residues.

V usage is TRBV5-4 and J usage is TRBJ2-1; D is perhaps TRBD2 (5 bases). V lost 4 bases, J lost 12 bases, and 23 bases lay in between. The CDR3 loop spans 15 amino acids. Per germline, CDR1 SGHNT and CDR2 YYREEE (reference sequence). Here the CDR3 DNA reads TGTGCCAGCAGCCCACCCCGGACGGAGGTTGCGGGGCAGTTCTTC. As protein: CASSPPRTEVAGQFF.

The chain couples TRBV29-1 to TRBJ1-1, with D unresolved. The CDR3 has 13 residues. V lost 3 bases and J 5 bases, leaving 13 bases between the germline ends. Germline lookup yields CDR1 SQVTM and CDR2 ANQGSEA. Here the CDR3 DNA reads TGCAGCGTTGATATCGAGATGAGGACTGAAGCTTTCTTT. Translated: CSVDIEMRTEAFF.

The genes are TRBV30 and TRBJ2-1; 9 nucleotides line up with TRBD2. The ends lost 2 bases at V and 8 bases at J; junction bases unmatched: 13. The CDR3 extends over 16 amino acids. CDR1 is GTSNPN and CDR2 is SVGIG in the germline V gene (reference sequence). CDR3 protein: CAWSPYRSGSGDEQFF. The DNA of the CDR3 is TGTGCCTGGAGTCCCTACCGTAGCGGGAGCGGAGATGAGCAGTTCTTC.

The DNA for the CDR3 is TGTGCCAGCAGCTTGGGTGGACTAGAAAAAGAGACCCAGTACTTC. This translates into CASSLGGLEKETQYF. This chain joins TRBV5-4 and TRBJ2-5; 7 bases agree with TRBD2. This CDR3 is built from 15 residues. The germline V gene has CDR1 SGHNT and CDR2 YYREEE (reference sequence). Trimming at V came to 0 bases and at J to 3 bases, leaving 5 bases not matched to a gene.